The 24 T cell receptor beta chains below all came from one sample that was sequenced in a study of beta chain features in type 1 diabetes. TCRB transcripts that were expressed got sequenced, as all of the isolated RNA had been reverse transcribed. The method was immunoSEQ multiplex PCR; TCRdb's version includes in-frame clones alone and lacks a portion of them. Of about half a million clones listed, more than 9.5% are singletons. Sequenced material: naive CD4+ T cells from blood. These receptors all come from a woman aged 18 to 35 in good health.

This chain links TRBV29-1 with TRBJ1-1; TRBD1 aligns across 7 bases. After removal of 7 bases from V and 3 bases from J, the junction contained 5 bases not matched to a gene. The CDR3 is made up of 12 amino acids. Germline CDR1 and CDR2: SQVTM and ANQGSEA. The CDR3 DNA follows: TGCAGCGCTTACAGGGGTGACACTGAAGCTTTCTTT. Residues: CSAYRGDTEAFF. Variable domain in full (rest from reference TRBV29-1 and TRBJ1-1): SAVISQKPSRDICQRGTSLTIQCQVDSQVTMMFWYRQQPGQSLTLIATANQGSEATYESGFVIDKFPISRPNLTFSTLTVSNMSPEDSSIYLCSAYRGDTEAFFGQGTRLTVV.

This clone was seen only a few times. The chain couples TRBV6-6 to TRBJ2-4; TRBD1 aligns across 7 bases. This CDR3 has 15 amino acids. Germline values: CDR1 MNHNY, CDR2 SVGAGI (reference sequence). The V and J ends lost 2 bases and 0 bases, in that order; junction bases with no gene match: 1. Here the CDR3 reads CASSYTGVAKNIQYF. The CDR3 DNA follows: TGTGCCAGCAGTTACACAGGGGTAGCCAAAAACATTCAGTACTTC.

The V and J genes are TRBV18 and TRBJ1-2; 9 nucleotides match TRBD1. The germline V gene encodes CDR1 KGHSH and CDR2 LQKENI. The length of the CDR3 is 16 residues. V dropped 1 base and J dropped 3; count of bases not matched to a gene: 6. The CDR3 is CASSPLGTGNDYGYTF. DNA for the CDR3: TGTGCCAGCTCACCACTCGGGACAGGGAACGACTATGGCTACACCTTC.

V usage is TRBV19 and J usage is TRBJ2-6, with TRBD1 as a possible D gene (6 bases). The CDR3 runs to 16 residues. The germline gives CDR1 LNHDA, CDR2 SQIVND (reference sequence). V was pared by 7 bases and J by 2 bases, with 15 bases between. This CDR3 is CASTHRQGTGANVLTF. As DNA, the CDR3 is TGTGCCAGTACTCACCGGCAGGGGACTGGGGCCAACGTCCTGACTTTC.

This rearrangement joins TRBV28 to TRBJ2-5; the D gene is possibly TRBD2 (6 bases). Between the trimmed V and J ends, which lost 3 bases and 6 bases, there was a span of 14 bases. CDR1 and CDR2 from the germline V gene are MDHEN and SYDVKM. The length of the CDR3 is 14 residues. The CDR3 bases are TGTGCCAGCAGTTTGTGGGTACGGGAGCAGACCCAGTACTTC. Translation: CASSLWVREQTQYF.

This clone was seen a handful of times. The chain joins TRBV6-6 to TRBJ2-3; TRBD2 agrees at 11 bases. J lost 6 bases, V lost 7 bases, and 9 bases had no gene match. The germline CDR1 and CDR2 sequences are MNHNY and SVGAGI (reference sequence). This CDR3 region has 15 residues. CDR3 sequence (DNA): TGTGCCAGCACCAAGACTAGCGGGGCGTCGGATACGCAGTATTTT. Its protein is CASTKTSGASDTQYF.

The J gene is TRBJ1-4, the V gene TRBV6-5, with D unresolved. The CDR3 runs 14 residues. V dropped 6 bases and J dropped 7 bases, with 15 bases sitting between them. Germline CDR1 and CDR2: MNHEY and SVGAGI. The CDR3 protein is CASSTGQEPEKLFF. The CDR3, as DNA: TGTGCCAGCAGCACTGGCCAGGAACCTGAAAAACTGTTTTTT.

V usage is TRBV4-1 and J usage is TRBJ1-6; 9 nucleotides agree with TRBD1. CDR3 size: 13 residues. V dropped 3 bases and J dropped 13; count of bases not matched to a gene: 4. Germline V gene data show CDR1 as MGHRA and CDR2 as YSYEKL. The CDR3 DNA is TGCGCCAGCAGCCAGGGACAGGGTTCTCCCCTCCACTTT. Protein product: CASSQGQGSPLHF.

This clone was detected only once. The chain couples TRBV5-6 to TRBJ2-1; 10 bases agree with TRBD2. The CDR3 has 14 amino acids. After removal of 2 bases from V and 7 bases from J, the junction contained 3 bases not matched to a gene. CDR1 and CDR2 (germline): SGHDT, YYEEEE. CDR3 nucleotide sequence: TGTGCCAGCAGCTTAGCGGGAGGGCCAAATGAGCAGTTCTTC. Translated: CASSLAGGPNEQFF. The whole variable domain, remainder taken from reference TRBV5-6 and TRBJ2-1, is DAGVTQSPTHLIKTRGQQVTLRCSPKSGHDTVSWYQQALGQGPQFIFQYYEEEERQRGNFPDRFSGHQFPNYSSELNVNALLLGDSALYLCASSLAGGPNEQFFGPGTRLTVL.

This clone was observed a handful of times. This rearrangement joins TRBV29-1 to TRBJ2-7; no firm D call. The CDR3 covers 12 residues. Germline V gives CDR1 SQVTM, CDR2 ANQGSEA. Trimming took off 4 bases at V and 2 bases at J, with 9 bases between the two ends. CDR3 region: CSVVGTTYEQYF. The CDR3 DNA is TGCAGCGTTGTGGGCACTACCTACGAGCAGTACTTC.

The chain combines TRBV6-6 with TRBJ1-3; TRBD1 matches at 7 bases. Losses at the gene ends were 6 bases for V and 0 bases for J; bases not matched to a gene: 5. The CDR3 sequence is 15 residues long. Germline CDR1 MNHNY, CDR2 SVGAGI (reference sequence). The CDR3 here is CASRMDRISGNTIYF. For the CDR3, the DNA is TGTGCCAGCAGGATGGACAGGATCTCTGGAAACACCATATATTTT.

The chain employs TRBV4-1 and TRBJ2-5, with a tentative D call TRBD1 (5 bases). Germline loops: CDR1 MGHRA, CDR2 YSYEKL. The CDR3 loop spans 17 amino acids. Trimming took off 0 bases at V and 1 base at J, with 15 bases between the two ends. CDR3 DNA: TGCGCCAGCAGCCAAGATTCTGGGGCTGCCCTCCAAGAGACCCAGTACTTC. Amino acid sequence: CASSQDSGAALQETQYF.

The rearrangement links TRBV2 to TRBJ2-5, with a weak D call TRBD2 (6 bases). CDR1 is SNHLY and CDR2 is FYNNEI in the germline V gene. The CDR3 sequence is 14 residues long. The V and J ends lost 6 bases and 4 bases respectively, with 15 bases between them. CDR3 residues: CASRPTGLSETQYF. CDR3 nucleotides: TGTGCCAGCAGGCCAACGGGACTCTCAGAGACCCAGTACTTC.

This clone was seen a few times. The chain recombines TRBV12-5 with TRBJ2-3; no reliable D call. Trimming removed 6 bases from V and 0 bases from J, with 7 bases in between. Germline CDR1 and CDR2: LGHNT and FRNRAP. The CDR3 has 13 amino acids. The CDR3: CASGPRSTDTQYF. In nucleotides, the CDR3 is TGTGCTAGTGGACCCCGGAGCACAGATACGCAGTATTTT.

V usage is TRBV7-2 and J usage is TRBJ2-3; D possibly corresponds to TRBD1 (6 bases). The CDR3 loop spans 16 amino acids. CDR1 and CDR2 from the germline V gene are SGHTA and FQGNSA. V lost 2 bases and J 2 bases, leaving 14 bases between the germline ends. CDR3 DNA sequence: TGTGCCAGCAGCTTAAGGGCGGACAGCCCCACAGATACGCAGTATTTT. Its translation is CASSLRADSPTDTQYF.

As concerns this clone: A read error may explain this, as a much larger clone is one base away. The sample carries other DNA sequences with the same CDR3. The chain has TRBV5-1 and TRBJ2-3; unclear D gene. The CDR3 is 11 amino acids. V lost 2 bases and J lost 4, with 2 bases in between. The germline V gene encodes CDR1 SGHRS and CDR2 YFSETQ. The CDR3 DNA sequence: TGCGCCAGCAGCTTAGCAGATACGCAGTATTTT. It translates to CASSLADTQYF.

This clone was counted between two and nine times. The chain has TRBV28 and TRBJ2-7; possibly TRBD1 for D (5 bases). The CDR3 runs 15 residues. The V gene lost 3 bases and the J gene lost 2 bases, with 14 bases spanning the gap. Germline CDR1 reads MDHEN; CDR2 reads SYDVKM. The CDR3 DNA reads TGTGCCAGCAGTTTCCTCCCGATAGGGGCCTACGAGCAGTACTTC. Protein sequence: CASSFLPIGAYEQYF.

This clone has more than one count but fewer than ten. The chain carries TRBV6-5 and TRBJ2-1, with 7 nucleotides matching TRBD2. The CDR3 extends over 14 amino acids. After removal of 7 bases from V and 5 bases from J, the junction contained 8 bases not matched to a gene. Germline V gene data show CDR1 as MNHEY and CDR2 as SVGAGI. This CDR3 reads CASTLGGAHNEQFF. CDR3 nucleotide sequence: TGTGCCAGCACCCTGGGAGGGGCTCACAATGAGCAGTTCTTC.

This chain connects TRBV19 to TRBJ2-5; no reliable D call. The CDR3 has 14 residues. V was trimmed by 3 bases and J by 1 base, leaving 9 bases between them. From germline, CDR1 is LNHDA and CDR2 SQIVND (reference sequence). CDR3 DNA sequence: TGTGCCAGTAGTATCACCTCACCCCAAGAGACCCAGTACTTC. It codes for CASSITSPQETQYF.

This clone was detected a few times. The gene calls are TRBV27 and TRBJ1-2; a weak D match, TRBD1 (6 bases). Looked up from germline, CDR1 is MNHEY and CDR2 is SMNVEV (reference sequence). This CDR3 is built from 14 residues. The V and J ends lost 5 bases and 4 bases respectively, with 14 bases between them. The CDR3 DNA reads as TGTGCCAGCAGTCGTGGACAGCGGTCCTATGGCTACACCTTC. Translating gives CASSRGQRSYGYTF.

The rearrangement uses TRBV7-8 and TRBJ2-2, with a possible D match to TRBD1 (5 bases). CDR3 length: 15 residues. Trimming removed 2 bases at V and 2 bases at J, with 9 bases between. Germline CDR1 SGHVS, CDR2 FQNEAQ. CDR3 nucleotide sequence: TGTGCCAGCAGCTTAATGACAGCCAACACCGGGGAGCTGTTTTTT. It encodes CASSLMTANTGELFF.

This clone was picked up a small number of times. The same CDR3 arises from other DNA sequences in this sample as well. This rearrangement joins TRBV30 to TRBJ2-7; either TRBD1 or TRBD2 may supply D (5 bases each). V gave up 4 bases and J gave up 2 bases, with 9 bases separating them. The CDR3 has 12 residues. Germline lookup yields CDR1 GTSNPN and CDR2 SVGIG (reference sequence). For the CDR3, the DNA is TGTGCCTGGAAGGGGAGCCCCTACGAGCAGTACTTC. Translated, it gives CAWKGSPYEQYF.

The gene calls are TRBV5-1 and TRBJ2-1, with D unclear. The CDR3 sequence is 16 residues long. Germline V gives CDR1 SGHRS, CDR2 YFSETQ. Trimming pared 5 bases from V and 0 bases from J, leaving 15 bases between. The CDR3 protein is CASSVGKTSSYNEQFF. CDR3 nucleotides: TGCGCCAGCAGTGTGGGCAAGACGAGCTCCTACAATGAGCAGTTCTTC.

The table lists this clone with a few counts. The chain is built from TRBV6-1 and TRBJ1-5, with D possibly TRBD1 on 5 matching bases. The CDR3 length is 13 residues. The germline V gene encodes CDR1 MNHNS and CDR2 SASEGT. V lost 6 bases to trimming and J lost 5 bases, with 11 bases between them. This CDR3 is CASRETGHQPQHF. DNA for the CDR3: TGTGCCAGCAGGGAAACAGGACATCAGCCCCAGCATTTT.